The sample holds a few counts of the clone carrying this T cell receptor (beta chain). The antigen is unknown. These data come from a study of response to subunit inactivated influenza vaccine. One entry per CDR3 protein, called by TCRdb with MiXCR from the RT-PCR reads. The table lists 500,000 or so distinct CDR3 sequences, 16% of them singletons. Study outcomes and limitations: Researchers suggested that each seasonal influenza vaccination recruits few new T cells.

Trimming removed 3 bases at V and 2 bases at J, with 13 bases between. The CDR3 contains 16 residues. Looked up from germline, CDR1 is SEHNR and CDR2 is FQNEAQ (reference sequence). The clonotype was recovered from a man aged 45-69 years who received an inactivated influenza vaccine. The sample consisted of CD4+ T cells sorted from PBMCs, taken 23 to 25 months after vaccination. The chain has TRBV7-9 and TRBJ2-2; D ambiguous. The CDR3 DNA reads as TGTGCCAGCAGCTTTCTCACGGGTATCAACACCGGGGAGCTGTTTTTT. It codes for CASSFLTGINTGELFF.